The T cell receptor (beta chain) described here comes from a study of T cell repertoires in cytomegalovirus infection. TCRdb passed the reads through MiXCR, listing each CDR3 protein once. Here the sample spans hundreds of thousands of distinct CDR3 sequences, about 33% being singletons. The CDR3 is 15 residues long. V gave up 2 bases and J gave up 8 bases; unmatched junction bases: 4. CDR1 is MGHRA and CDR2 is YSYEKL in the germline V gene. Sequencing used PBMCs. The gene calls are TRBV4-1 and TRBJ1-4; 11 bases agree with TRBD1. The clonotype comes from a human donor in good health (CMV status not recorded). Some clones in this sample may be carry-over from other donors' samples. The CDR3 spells CASSQPGQGEEKLFF. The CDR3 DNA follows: TGCGCCAGCAGCCAACCGGGACAGGGGGAGGAAAAACTGTTTTTT.